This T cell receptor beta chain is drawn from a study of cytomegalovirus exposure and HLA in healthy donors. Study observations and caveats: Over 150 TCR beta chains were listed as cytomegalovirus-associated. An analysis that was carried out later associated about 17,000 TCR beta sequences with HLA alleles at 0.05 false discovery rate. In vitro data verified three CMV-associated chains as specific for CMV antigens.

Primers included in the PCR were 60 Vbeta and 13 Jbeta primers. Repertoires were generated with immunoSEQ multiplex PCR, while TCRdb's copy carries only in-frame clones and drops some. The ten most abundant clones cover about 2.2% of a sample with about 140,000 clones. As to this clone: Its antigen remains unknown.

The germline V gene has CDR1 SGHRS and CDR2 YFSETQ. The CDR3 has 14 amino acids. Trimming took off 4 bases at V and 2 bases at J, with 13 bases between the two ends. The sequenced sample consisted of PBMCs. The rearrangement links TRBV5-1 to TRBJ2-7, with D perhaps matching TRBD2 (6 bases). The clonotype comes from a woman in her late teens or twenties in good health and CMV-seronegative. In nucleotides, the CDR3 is TGCGCCAGCAGCGCGGGACCCAGCACCTACGAGCAGTACTTC. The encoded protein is CASSAGPSTYEQYF.